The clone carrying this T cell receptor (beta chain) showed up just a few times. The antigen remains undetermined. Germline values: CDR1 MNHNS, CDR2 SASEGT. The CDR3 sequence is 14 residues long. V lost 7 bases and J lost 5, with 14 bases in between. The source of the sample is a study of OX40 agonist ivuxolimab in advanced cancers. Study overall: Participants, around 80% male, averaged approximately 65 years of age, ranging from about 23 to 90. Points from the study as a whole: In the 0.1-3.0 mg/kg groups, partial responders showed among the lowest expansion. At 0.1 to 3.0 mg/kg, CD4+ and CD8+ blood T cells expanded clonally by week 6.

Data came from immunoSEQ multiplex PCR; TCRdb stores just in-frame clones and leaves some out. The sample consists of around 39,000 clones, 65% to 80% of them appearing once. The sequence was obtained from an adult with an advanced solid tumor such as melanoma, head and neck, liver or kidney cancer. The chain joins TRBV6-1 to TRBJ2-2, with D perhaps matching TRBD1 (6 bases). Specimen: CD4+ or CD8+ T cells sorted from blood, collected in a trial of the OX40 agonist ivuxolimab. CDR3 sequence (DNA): TGTGCCAGCAATCCCCAGGGGCGGACCGGGGAGCTGTTTTTT. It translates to CASNPQGRTGELFF.